This T cell receptor beta chain was retrieved from a study of OX40 agonist ivuxolimab in advanced cancers. Broadly, across the study: Ivuxolimab, which targeted the costimulatory receptor OX40 (CD134), was an agonistic, fully human IgG2 monoclonal antibody. Intravenous ivuxolimab was administered to patients every 2 weeks at six dose levels: 0.01, 0.1, 0.3, 1.5, 3 and 10 mg/kg. Of the approximately 53 patients in dose escalation, 19 had hepatocellular carcinoma, some 15 had melanoma, 9 had renal cell carcinoma and 9 had head and neck cancer. In the dose-escalation cohort, 75% to 90% of patients were male, and the mean age was around 60 years with a range of roughly 23 to 79. Prior anti-PD-1, anti-PD-L1 or anti-CTLA-4 therapy was permitted, and checkpoint inhibitors had been received by roughly 40% of dose-escalation patients. Partial responses occurred in three dose-escalation patients, of whom one had hepatocellular carcinoma and two had cutaneous melanoma. Peripheral TCRbeta sequencing was intended to test whether TCR sequence diversity was altered and clonal T-cell expansion was caused by ivuxolimab. The monotherapy dose-escalation portion (N of about 57 patients) of the phase I ivuxolimab trial is reported in the paper.

Genomic DNA was extracted from sorted cells for sequencing of the TCRbeta CDR3 region. The immunoSEQ Assay was used to sequence the TCRbeta CDR3 regions. The clones in this table, taken by TCRdb from immuneACCESS, are in-frame only. Not every clone is retained; where verified, under half of the shortfall comes from an unresolved V gene, and the cause of the rest is unknown. For this sample the table gives about 68,000 clones, of which approximately 87% were detected only once. Less than 1% of the sample is held by the ten biggest clonotypes. What the authors observed across the whole study: At doses of 0.1 to 3.0 mg/kg, clonal expansion of both CD4+ and CD8+ blood T cells was observed from baseline to week 6. After ivuxolimab, expanded clones were on average more numerous among CD8+ T cells than among CD4+ T cells. Which antigens the clonally expanded peripheral T cells were specific for was not determined. In partial responders in the 0.1-3.0 mg/kg groups, normalized peripheral clonal expansion was found to be among the lowest, especially among CD8+ T cells. Low levels of normalized T-cell clonal expansion were also seen in some patients who did not respond.

The trial excluded patients who had a history of autoimmune disease or were on systemic immunosuppression. In every dose cohort, peripheral blood was drawn for TCR sequencing at baseline, cycle 4 day 1, and cycle 7 day 1. The samples were taken from a phase I, first-in-human, multicenter, open-label dose-escalation trial of ivuxolimab. Adults with locally advanced or metastatic melanoma, renal cell carcinoma, hepatocellular carcinoma or head and neck squamous cell carcinoma were enrolled in the trial. Before TCR sequencing, CD4+ T cells and CD8+ T cells were sorted from peripheral blood as separate populations. With respect to this clone: What antigen it recognizes has not been identified. There are no base qualities to consult, and no much larger clone falls within one base.

Sequencing used CD4+ or CD8+ T cells sorted from blood, obtained in a trial of the OX40 agonist ivuxolimab. This clonotype was sampled from an adult with an advanced solid tumor such as melanoma, head and neck, liver or kidney cancer.

In nucleotides, the sequence is TGTGCCAGCAGCAACAGGGCCATAGCCAAAAACATTCAGTACTTC. It translates as CASSNRAIAKNIQYF. Recombination joined TRBV7-9 with TRBJ2-4; the best D guess is TRBD1, with 6 bases matching. The CDR3 spans 15 residues, from the cysteine through the phenylalanine. Solely the CDR3 DNA is kept, with 45 bases framed from the first base. The germline V gene (reference sequence) provides CDR1 SEHNR and CDR2 FQNEAQ. V and J lose 5 bases and 0 bases, and a span of 11 bases separates them.